This TCR beta chain was sequenced in a study of T-cell reconstitution after alpha-beta-depleted transplantation in children. TCRbeta library preparation incorporated unique molecular identifiers. TCRdb fed the PCR reads into MiXCR, producing one record per CDR3 protein. The sample includes some 490,000 distinct CDR3 sequences, about an eighth of them seen just once. This CDR3 comprises 15 residues. Germline V gene lookup returns CDR1 SNHLY and CDR2 FYNNEI. Deletions cut 3 bases from V and 7 bases from J, with 13 bases between. The receptor's source is a human donor who donated a stem cell graft to a child with combined immunodeficiency. V is TRBV2 and J is TRBJ1-6; D is unclear. Sequenced material: PBMCs from the stem cell graft donor, taken from the stem cell graft. CDR3 protein: CASSDRSLGNSPLHF. The CDR3, as DNA: TGTGCCAGCAGTGATCGTTCTCTAGGGAATTCACCCCTCCACTTT.